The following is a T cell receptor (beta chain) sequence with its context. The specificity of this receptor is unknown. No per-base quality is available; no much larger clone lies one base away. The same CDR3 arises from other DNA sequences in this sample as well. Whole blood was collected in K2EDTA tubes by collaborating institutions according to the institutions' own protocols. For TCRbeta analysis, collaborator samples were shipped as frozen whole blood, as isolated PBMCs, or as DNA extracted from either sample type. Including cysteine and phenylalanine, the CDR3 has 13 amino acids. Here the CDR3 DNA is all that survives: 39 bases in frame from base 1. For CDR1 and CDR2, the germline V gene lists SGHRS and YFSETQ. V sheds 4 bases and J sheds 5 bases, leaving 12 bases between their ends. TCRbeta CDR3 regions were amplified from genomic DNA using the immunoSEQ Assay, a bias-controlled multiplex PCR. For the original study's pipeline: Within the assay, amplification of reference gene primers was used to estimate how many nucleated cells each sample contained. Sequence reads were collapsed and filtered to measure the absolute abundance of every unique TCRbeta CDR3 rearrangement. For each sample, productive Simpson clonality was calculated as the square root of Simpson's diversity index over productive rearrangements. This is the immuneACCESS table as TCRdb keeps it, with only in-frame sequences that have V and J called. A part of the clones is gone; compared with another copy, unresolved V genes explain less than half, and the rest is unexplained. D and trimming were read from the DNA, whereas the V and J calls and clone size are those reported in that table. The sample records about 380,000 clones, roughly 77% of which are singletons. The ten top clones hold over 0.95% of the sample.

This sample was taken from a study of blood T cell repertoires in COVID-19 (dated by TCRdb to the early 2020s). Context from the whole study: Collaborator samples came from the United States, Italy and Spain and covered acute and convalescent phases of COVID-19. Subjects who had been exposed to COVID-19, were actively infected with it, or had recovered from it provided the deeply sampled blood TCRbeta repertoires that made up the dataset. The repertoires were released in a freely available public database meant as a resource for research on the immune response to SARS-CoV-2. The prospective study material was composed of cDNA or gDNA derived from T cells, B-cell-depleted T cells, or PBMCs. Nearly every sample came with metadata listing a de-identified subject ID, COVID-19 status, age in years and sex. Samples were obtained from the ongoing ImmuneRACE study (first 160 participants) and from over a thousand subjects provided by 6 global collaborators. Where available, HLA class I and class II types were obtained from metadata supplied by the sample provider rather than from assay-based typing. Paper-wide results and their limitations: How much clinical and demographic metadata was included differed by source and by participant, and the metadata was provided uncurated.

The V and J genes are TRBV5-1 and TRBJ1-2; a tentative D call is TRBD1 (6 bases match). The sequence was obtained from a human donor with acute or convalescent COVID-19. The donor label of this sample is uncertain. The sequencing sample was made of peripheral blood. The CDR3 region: CASSQDSPYGYTF. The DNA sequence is TGCGCCAGCAGCCAGGACAGCCCATATGGCTACACCTTC.